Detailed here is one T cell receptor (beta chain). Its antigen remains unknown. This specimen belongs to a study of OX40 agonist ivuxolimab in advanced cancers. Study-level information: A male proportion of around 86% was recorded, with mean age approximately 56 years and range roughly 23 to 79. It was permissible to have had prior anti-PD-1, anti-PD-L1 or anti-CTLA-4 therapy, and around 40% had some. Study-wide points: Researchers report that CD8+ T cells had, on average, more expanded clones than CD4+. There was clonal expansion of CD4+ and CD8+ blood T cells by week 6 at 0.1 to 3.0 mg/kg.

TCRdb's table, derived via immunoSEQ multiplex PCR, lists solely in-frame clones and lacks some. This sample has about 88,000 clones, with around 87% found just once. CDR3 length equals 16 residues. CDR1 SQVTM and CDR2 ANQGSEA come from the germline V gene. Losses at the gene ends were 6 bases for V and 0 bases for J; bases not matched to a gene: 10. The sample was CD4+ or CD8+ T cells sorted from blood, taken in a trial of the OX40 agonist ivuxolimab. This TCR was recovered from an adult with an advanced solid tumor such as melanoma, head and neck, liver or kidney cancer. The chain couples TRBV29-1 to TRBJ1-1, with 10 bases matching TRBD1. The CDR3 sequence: CSVERDRGKMNTEAFF. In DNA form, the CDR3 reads TGCAGCGTAGAGAGGGACAGGGGAAAAATGAACACTGAAGCTTTCTTT.